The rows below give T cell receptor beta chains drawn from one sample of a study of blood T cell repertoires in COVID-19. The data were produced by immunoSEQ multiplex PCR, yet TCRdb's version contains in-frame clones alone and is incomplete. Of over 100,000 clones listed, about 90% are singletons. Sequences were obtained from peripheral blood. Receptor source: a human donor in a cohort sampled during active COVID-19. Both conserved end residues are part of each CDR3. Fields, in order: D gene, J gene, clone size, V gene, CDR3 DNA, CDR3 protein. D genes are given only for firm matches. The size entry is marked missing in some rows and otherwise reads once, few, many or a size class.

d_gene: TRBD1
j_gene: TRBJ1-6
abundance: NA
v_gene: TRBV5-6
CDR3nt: TGTGCCAGCAGCTCGACAGGGTTTAATTCACCCCTCCACTTT
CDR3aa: CASSSTGFNSPLHF

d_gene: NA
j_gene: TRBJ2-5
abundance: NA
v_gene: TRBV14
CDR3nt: TGTGCCAGCAACCTCGGAGGGGCCCCGTCGGTAGGGACCCAGTACTTC
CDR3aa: CASNLGGAPSVGTQYF

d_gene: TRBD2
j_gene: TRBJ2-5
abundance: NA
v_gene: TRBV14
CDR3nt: TGTGCCAGCAGCCAAGGAGCGGGGCAGGTCCAAGAGACCCAGTACTTC
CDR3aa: CASSQGAGQVQETQYF

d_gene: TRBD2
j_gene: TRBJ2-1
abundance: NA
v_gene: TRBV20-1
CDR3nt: TGCAGTGCTAGTTTTAGCGGGAGGAGGGACAATGAGCAGTTCTTC
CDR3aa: CSASFSGRRDNEQFF

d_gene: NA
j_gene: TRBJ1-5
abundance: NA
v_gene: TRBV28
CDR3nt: TGTGCCAGCAGAATAAATAGCAATCAGCCCCAGCATTTT
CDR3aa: CASRINSNQPQHF

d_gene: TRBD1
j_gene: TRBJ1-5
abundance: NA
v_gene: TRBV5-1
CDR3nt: TGCGCCAGCAGCTTGGGGGACAGCCTAAACAATCAGCCCCAGCATTTT
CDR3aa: CASSLGDSLNNQPQHF

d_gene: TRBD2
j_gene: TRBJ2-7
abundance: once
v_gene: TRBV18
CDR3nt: TGTGCCAGCTCACCACCGTCAGGGAGGGGATACGAGCAGTACTTC
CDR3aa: CASSPPSGRGYEQYF

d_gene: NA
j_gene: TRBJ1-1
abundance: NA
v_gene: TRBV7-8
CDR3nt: TGTGCCAGCGGCCCGGGGGGAAAGACGGTGAACACTGAAGCTTTCTTT
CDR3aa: CASGPGGKTVNTEAFF

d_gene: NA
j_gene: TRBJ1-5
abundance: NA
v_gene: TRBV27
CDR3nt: TGTGCCAGCAGTACAGTGAGCAATCAGCCCCAGCATTTT
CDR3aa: CASSTVSNQPQHF

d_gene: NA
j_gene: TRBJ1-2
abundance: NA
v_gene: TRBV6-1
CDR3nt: TGTGCCAGCAGTGAAGCTCTGGGACTCCGGGGGGGCTACACCTTC
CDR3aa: CASSEALGLRGGYTF

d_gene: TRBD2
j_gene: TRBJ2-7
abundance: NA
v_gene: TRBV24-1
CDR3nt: TGTGCCACCAGTGGACTAGCGGGAGGTAGTGAGTACGAGCAGTACTTC
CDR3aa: CATSGLAGGSEYEQYF

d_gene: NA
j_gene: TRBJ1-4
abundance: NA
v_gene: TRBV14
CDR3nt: TGTGCCAGCAGCCAATCGGGTCGGAGACTGTTTTTT
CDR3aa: CASSQSGRRLFF

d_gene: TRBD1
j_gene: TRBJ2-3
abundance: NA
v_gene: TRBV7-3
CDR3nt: TGTGCCAGCAGCTTGATATCGGGACAGGGCACAGATACGCAGTATTTT
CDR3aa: CASSLISGQGTDTQYF

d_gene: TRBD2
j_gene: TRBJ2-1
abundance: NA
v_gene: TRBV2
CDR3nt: TGTGCCAGCAGCCCGACTAGCGGGAGTAGTGAGCAGTTCTTC
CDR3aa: CASSPTSGSSEQFF

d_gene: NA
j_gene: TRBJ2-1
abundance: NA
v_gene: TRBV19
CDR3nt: TGTGCCAGTAGTATAGGGGGTGCAGGTACAGGGAAGGCTTACAATGAGCAGTTCTTC
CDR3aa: CASSIGGAGTGKAYNEQFF